This record concerns one T cell receptor (beta chain) sequence. The target antigen is unknown. Being one base from a much bigger clone, this may be a read error. The data originate from a study of T cells in Graves' hyperthyroidism and ophthalmopathy. General study points: Progression to ophthalmopathy was predicted a median of about six months early.

The study included ophthalmopathy patients with Clinical Activity Score at least 3, NOSPECS grade at least 4 and duration under 3 months. It was RNA transcripts that yielded the amplified TCR beta CDR3 regions. In the first-round RT-PCR of the TCR CDR3, the HTBI primer set was used. TCRdb itself ran the multiplex PCR reads through MiXCR, one entry per CDR3 protein. The sample comprises 450,000 to 650,000 distinct CDR3 sequences, 13% to 15% of which are singletons, and about 7% rests with the top ten. This TCR derives from a woman between 18 and 29 years old with Graves' ophthalmopathy. What was sequenced was blood.

The CDR3 nucleotides read TGCGCCAGCAGCGGTACTGGCGGGAGGGGCAGGGAGACCCAGTACTTC. This gives the protein CASSGTGGRGRETQYF. The chain joins TRBV5-1 to TRBJ2-5, with TRBD2 matching over 9 bases. V shed 4 bases and J 5 bases; nucleotides not matched to a gene: 12. The CDR3 sequence is 16 residues long. Germline V gives CDR1 SGHRS, CDR2 YFSETQ.